Following are 8 T cell receptor beta chains from one sample sequenced in a study of early stage breast cancer tumors (dated by TCRdb to 2017 to 2019). Library method: the immunoSEQ multiplex PCR assay. TCRdb limited this immuneACCESS table to in-frame rearrangements with V and J called. A share of clones is missing; checked studies link under half to unresolved V genes, and the rest is unexplained. For this sample the table gives some 24,000 clones, of which roughly two thirds were detected only once. More than 9% of the sample is held by the ten biggest clonotypes. Input material: breast tumor tissue. The receptors were sampled from a person between 55 and 70 years old with breast cancer.

This clone has ten or more counts. The chain uses TRBV6-1 and TRBJ2-3; D is possibly TRBD1 (6 bases). The length of the CDR3 is 15 residues. CDR1 and CDR2 (germline): MNHNS, SASEGT. Between the trimmed V and J ends, which lost 3 bases and 0 bases, there was a span of 10 bases. In nucleotides, the CDR3 is TGTGCCAGCAGTGACAGGACAGCTAGCACAGATACGCAGTATTTT. Protein product: CASSDRTASTDTQYF.

This chain uses TRBV6-5 with TRBJ1-2; possible D gene TRBD1, 6 bases. Trimming removed 2 bases at V and 4 bases at J, with 8 bases between. Germline CDR1 and CDR2: MNHEY and SVGAGI. The CDR3 spans 13 residues. The CDR3 sequence: CASSYTGSYGYTF. As DNA, the CDR3 is TGTGCCAGCAGTTACACAGGGAGCTATGGCTACACCTTC.

This clone has more than one count but fewer than ten. This chain uses TRBV5-1 with TRBJ1-1; 11 positions match TRBD1. V gave up 2 bases and J gave up 4 bases; unmatched junction bases: 1. CDR1 is SGHRS and CDR2 is YFSETQ in the germline V gene. The CDR3 runs to 14 residues. The CDR3 here is CASSFGTGGTEAFF. CDR3 coding DNA: TGCGCCAGCAGCTTTGGGACAGGGGGCACTGAAGCTTTCTTT.

The chain joins TRBV5-5 to TRBJ2-4; D is undetermined. The CDR3 consists of 14 residues. Per the germline V gene, CDR1 is SGHKS and CDR2 is YYEKEE (reference sequence). With 6 bases removed from V and 2 bases from J, the gap between germline ends came to 12 bases. The CDR3 loop reads CASNPLETKNIQYF. CDR3 coding DNA: TGTGCCAGCAACCCTCTAGAAACCAAAAACATTCAGTACTTC.

The genes are TRBV9 and TRBJ2-1; D is unresolved. The CDR3 sequence is 15 residues long. Trimming left V 0 bases short and J 7 bases short, with 14 bases between. Germline V lookup: CDR1 SGDLS, CDR2 YYNGEE. This chain's CDR3 is CASSVGVLDLNEQFF. CDR3 DNA sequence: TGTGCCAGCAGCGTAGGTGTCCTAGACCTAAATGAGCAGTTCTTC.

This clone appeared a single time. This sequence joins TRBV6-5 and TRBJ1-4, with 8 bases that match TRBD1. The V segment lost 6 bases and the J segment 0 bases; nucleotides outside the gene matches: 0. The CDR3 extends over 14 amino acids. Germline V gene sequence: CDR1 MNHEY, CDR2 SVGAGI. As DNA, the CDR3 is TGTGCCAGCAGGACAGGGGCAACTAATGAAAAACTGTTTTTT. Translated: CASRTGATNEKLFF.

This clone has just one count. This CDR3 is CASSSYRGNTGELFF. The CDR3 DNA reads TGTGCCAGCAGCTCATACAGGGGGAACACCGGGGAGCTGTTTTTT. J is TRBJ2-2 and V is TRBV7-2; 7 nucleotides align to TRBD1. V shed 4 bases and J 1 base; nucleotides not matched to a gene: 3. Germline V lookup: CDR1 SGHTA, CDR2 FQGNSA. This CDR3 spans 15 amino acids.

This chain joins TRBV7-2 and TRBJ1-1; weak D call: TRBD1 (5 bases). In germline, CDR1 is SGHTA, CDR2 FQGNSA. Trimming shortened V by 2 bases and J by 11 bases, and 18 bases separated the two germline ends. This CDR3 is 14 amino acids long. CDR3 sequence (DNA): TGTGCCAGCAGCTTAAAAGGGGAACAAGGTGAGGCTTTCTTT. It yields the protein CASSLKGEQGEAFF.